This T cell receptor beta chain stems from a study of shared clonotypes between healthy human individuals. Study at large: Used for every donor were three CD4 naive, three CD4 memory, two CD8 naive and one CD8 memory plate.

This CDR3 has 15 residues. Germline lookup yields CDR1 KGHSH and CDR2 LQKENI. V was trimmed by 4 bases and J by 3 bases, leaving 12 bases between them. TCRdb's copy holds only in-frame clones and misses some; the assay was immunoSEQ multiplex PCR. The data hold approximately 2.1 million clones, with about 92% observed a single time. The donors were adults (healthy and HIV-negative) with no recent acute infections or vaccinations. The investigators split CD4+ cells into a CD45RA+ naive subset and a CD45RA-negative memory subset. The sequence was obtained from a man between 18 and 29 years old in good health. Some clones in this sample may be carry-over from other donors' samples. Sequenced input: naive CD4+ T cells from PBMCs. The subset here: CD45RA+ positively selected. This chain joins TRBV18 and TRBJ1-4; D is ambiguous. CDR3 protein: CASSLARVANEKLFF. The DNA for the CDR3 is TGTGCCAGCTCACTAGCCCGAGTTGCTAATGAAAAACTGTTTTTT. Full variable domain (remainder filled in from reference TRBV18 and TRBJ1-4): NAGVMQNPRHLVRRRGQEARLRCSPMKGHSHVYWYRQLPEEGLKFMVYLQKENIIDESGMPKERFSAEFPKEGPSILRIQQVVRGDSAAYFCASSLARVANEKLFFGSGTQLSVL.